Below, 6 T cell receptor beta chains from the same sample are listed, as sequenced in a study of identical twins. TCRdb passed the 5' RACE reads through MiXCR, listing each CDR3 protein once. The sample contains about 190,000 distinct CDR3 sequences, about 15% of which appear only once. These records were also assigned to another study, of T cells expressing NK-cell markers.

Material for sequencing was CD8+ T cells sorted from blood. Receptors were obtained from a young woman in good health.

This clonotype has only a few counts. The chain carries TRBV10-3 and TRBJ2-7, with 11 bases aligning to TRBD2. Germline lookup yields CDR1 ENHRY and CDR2 SYGVKD. The CDR3 is 15 amino acids. V was clipped by 2 bases and J by 7 bases; unmatched bases: 7. CDR3 sequence reads: CAISEVAGGPWEQYF. The CDR3 DNA sequence: TGTGCCATCAGTGAGGTAGCGGGAGGGCCTTGGGAGCAGTACTTC.

This clonotype showed up just a few times. The CDR3 region has the DNA TGTGCCAGCAGCAATACTTGGGATGAGCAGTTCTTC. This translates into CASSNTWDEQFF. This chain connects TRBV7-9 to TRBJ2-1; no clear D gene. CDR3 size: 12 residues. V dropped 5 bases and J dropped 8 bases, with 10 bases sitting between them. Germline CDR1 and CDR2: SEHNR and FQNEAQ (reference sequence). The variable domain in full, with the rest retrieved from reference TRBV7-9 and TRBJ2-1, is DTGVSQNPRHKITKRGQNVTFRCDPISEHNRLYWYRQTLGQGPEFLTYFQNEAQLEKSRLLSDRFSAERPKGSFSTLEIQRTEQGDSAMYLCASSNTWDEQFFGPGTRLTVL.

The chain has TRBV20-1 and TRBJ2-3; 10 nucleotides match TRBD2. This CDR3 has 14 residues. Germline V gene sequence: CDR1 DFQATT, CDR2 SNEGSKA (reference sequence). The CDR3 loop is CRVFSGGPADTQYF. The CDR3 coding sequence is TGCAGAGTTTTTAGCGGGGGGCCAGCAGATACGCAGTATTTT.

This clonotype was observed a handful of times. This chain uses TRBV5-6 with TRBJ2-1; tentatively, D is TRBD1 or TRBD2 (6 bases each). Germline assignment: CDR1 SGHDT and CDR2 YYEEEE. The CDR3 is made up of 15 amino acids. Trimming removed 1 base at V and 6 bases at J, with 14 bases between. Written as DNA, the CDR3 is TGTGCCAGCAGCTTGAGCCGGGGGCCCACCAATGAGCAGTTCTTC. Protein sequence: CASSLSRGPTNEQFF.

The chain combines TRBV9 with TRBJ1-2; D call uncertain. This CDR3 has 13 amino acids. V was trimmed by 0 bases and J by 2 bases, leaving 5 bases between them. Germline V CDR1 and CDR2: SGDLS, YYNGEE. The CDR3 region is CASSVAENYGYTF. The DNA for the CDR3 is TGTGCCAGCAGCGTAGCAGAAAACTATGGCTACACCTTC.

This chain joins TRBV6-1 and TRBJ2-3; possibly TRBD1 for D (5 bases). Trimming took 7 bases from V and 5 from J, leaving 16 bases between them. The germline gives CDR1 MNHNS, CDR2 SASEGT. The CDR3 totals 14 residues. The CDR3 bases are TGTGCCAGCATGGATCCAGTGCAGGGAGATACGCAGTATTTT. It translates to CASMDPVQGDTQYF.